The 7 T cell receptor beta chains below all came from one sample that was sequenced in a study of CD8 T cells in ankylosing spondylitis. In TCRdb, the 5' RACE reads were re-called with MiXCR into one record per CDR3 protein. In the table there are 150,000 to 250,000 distinct CDR3 sequences, 9.5% to 15% of which are singletons. The specimen was blood, either unsorted or a sorted T cell fraction (not recorded which). The receptors come from a male donor with ankylosing spondylitis or in good health (not recorded which).

The V call is TRBV4-1, the J call TRBJ2-2; 7 positions match TRBD2. Trimming cost V 4 bases and J 6 bases; bases outside gene matches: 8. The CDR3 is 15 amino acids. The germline CDR1 and CDR2 sequences are MGHRA and YSYEKL. The CDR3 protein is CASSPGLAESGELFF. The CDR3 nucleotides read TGCGCCAGCAGCCCCGGGCTAGCGGAATCCGGGGAGCTGTTTTTT.

This chain links TRBV12-3 or TRBV12-4 with TRBJ1-1; D remains ambiguous. The V gene lost 4 bases and the J gene lost 0 bases, with 18 bases spanning the gap. The CDR3 contains 17 residues. The chain's CDR3 is CASSYNKYQNLNTEAFF. CDR3 DNA: TGTGCCAGCAGTTATAATAAGTACCAGAACCTGAACACTGAAGCTTTCTTT.

The table lists this clonotype with many counts. V is TRBV12-3 or TRBV12-4 and J is TRBJ1-2; D is unresolved. The CDR3 has 11 residues. The V gene lost 10 bases and the J gene lost 6 bases, with 12 bases spanning the gap. DNA for the CDR3: TGTGCCATCGGGCTGCTGGATGGCTACACCTTC. Translation gives CAIGLLDGYTF.

This clonotype was seen ten or more times. V gene TRBV4-1 combines with J gene TRBJ2-7, with TRBD1 as a possible D gene (5 bases). V was clipped by 0 bases and J by 5 bases, with 14 bases between them. The CDR3 consists of 15 residues. Germline CDR1 and CDR2: MGHRA and YSYEKL. The CDR3 sequence: CASSQDMAGYDEQYF. In nucleotides, the CDR3 is TGCGCCAGCAGCCAAGATATGGCAGGGTACGACGAGCAGTACTTC.

This clonotype appeared many times. V usage is TRBV11-1 and J usage is TRBJ2-4; the match to TRBD2 covers 10 bases. V lost 0 bases, J lost 3 bases, and 8 bases stayed unmatched. Germline V gene data show CDR1 as SGHAT and CDR2 as FQDESV (reference sequence). The CDR3 contains 18 residues. CDR3 sequence: CASSLAGLAGENKNIQYF. CDR3 nucleotide sequence: TGTGCCAGCAGCTTAGCAGGTCTAGCGGGGGAAAACAAAAACATTCAGTACTTC.

A few counts support this clonotype. This chain connects TRBV6-5 to TRBJ2-3, with D uncertain. Trimming took 0 bases from V and 0 from J, leaving 7 bases between them. The CDR3 runs to 15 residues. Germline CDR1 reads MNHEY; CDR2 reads SVGAGI. CDR3 coding DNA: TGTGCCAGCAGTTACTCCCGGGTTAGCACAGATACGCAGTATTTT. It specifies CASSYSRVSTDTQYF.

This clonotype came up a few times. The chain is built from TRBV5-5 and TRBJ1-2; 8 bases agree with TRBD1. The CDR3 has 15 amino acids. The ends lost 3 bases at V and 0 bases at J; junction bases unmatched: 4. Per germline, CDR1 SGHKS and CDR2 YYEKEE (reference sequence). The CDR3 region is CASSSGTGPNYGYTF. In DNA, the CDR3 is TGTGCCAGCAGCTCTGGGACAGGCCCTAACTATGGCTACACCTTC.